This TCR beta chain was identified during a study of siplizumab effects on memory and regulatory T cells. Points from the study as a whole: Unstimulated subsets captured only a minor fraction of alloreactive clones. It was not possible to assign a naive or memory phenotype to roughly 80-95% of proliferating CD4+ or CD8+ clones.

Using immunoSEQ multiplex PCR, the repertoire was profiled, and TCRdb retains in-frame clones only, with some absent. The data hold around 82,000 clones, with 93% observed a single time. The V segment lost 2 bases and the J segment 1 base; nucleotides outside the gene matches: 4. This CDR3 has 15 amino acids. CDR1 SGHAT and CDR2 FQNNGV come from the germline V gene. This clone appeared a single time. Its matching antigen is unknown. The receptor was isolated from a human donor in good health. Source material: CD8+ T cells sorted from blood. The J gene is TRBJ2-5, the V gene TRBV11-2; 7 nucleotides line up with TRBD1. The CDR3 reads CASSLWTGVQETQYF. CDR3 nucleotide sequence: TGTGCCAGCAGCTTATGGACAGGCGTCCAAGAGACCCAGTACTTC.